This T cell receptor beta chain was profiled in a study of CD8 T cells in ankylosing spondylitis. The study's findings and limits: Characteristic of ankylosing spondylitis blood, it appeared, was a TCR beta motif comprising fewer than 10 highly homologous variants. In reactive arthritis synovial fluid and blood, some motif variants had been reported before.

Between the trimmed V and J ends, which lost 1 base and 4 bases, there was a span of 4 bases. The CDR3 covers 12 residues. This clonotype has a count of ten or more. Its antigen is not known. TCRdb reanalysed the 5' RACE reads using MiXCR and keeps one entry per CDR3 protein. The data hold approximately 200,000 distinct CDR3 sequences, with roughly 13% observed a single time. The chain has TRBV12-3 or TRBV12-4 and TRBJ1-2; D gene ambiguous. The sample comprised blood, either unsorted or a sorted T cell fraction (not recorded which). The source of this sequence is a male donor with ankylosing spondylitis or in good health (not recorded which). CDR3 protein: CASSLGTYGYTF. DNA of the CDR3: TGTGCCAGCAGTTTAGGTACCTATGGCTACACCTTC.